Below, 20 T cell receptor beta chains from the same sample are listed, as sequenced in a study of cytomegalovirus exposure and HLA in healthy donors. It was with 60 Vbeta and 13 Jbeta primers that the PCR ran. TCRdb's copy holds only in-frame clones and misses some; the assay was immunoSEQ multiplex PCR. The sample comprises approximately 200,000 clones, about 83% of which are singletons, and 15% to 18% rests with the top ten. The sequenced sample was PBMCs. The receptors derive from a man in his forties in good health and CMV-seronegative.

The chain recombines TRBV13 with TRBJ2-7; tentative D call: TRBD2 (6 bases). The germline V gene encodes CDR1 PRHDT and CDR2 FYEKMQ (reference sequence). Trimming left V 5 bases short and J 4 bases short, with 12 bases between. The CDR3 totals 13 residues. CDR3 sequence reads: CASSGASEYEQYF. CDR3 DNA: TGTGCCAGCAGCGGTGCTAGCGAATACGAGCAGTACTTC. The full variable domain, in which reference TRBV13 and TRBJ2-7 provide the parts outside the CDR3, is AAGVIQSPRHLIKEKRETATLKCYPIPRHDTVYWYQQGPGQDPQFLISFYEKMQSDKGSIPDRFSAQQFSDYHSELNMSSLELGDSALYFCASSGASEYEQYFGPGTRLTVT.

This rearrangement joins TRBV4-1 to TRBJ2-7; D is perhaps TRBD2 (5 bases). V lost 6 bases to trimming and J lost 4 bases, with 13 bases between them. Per germline, CDR1 MGHRA and CDR2 YSYEKL. The CDR3 is 13 residues long. The CDR3 spells CASSHGERYEQYF. CDR3 DNA: TGCGCCAGCAGTCACGGGGAGAGATACGAGCAGTACTTC.

This clone has only one observation. CDR3 bases: TGTGCCAGCAGTGTACTAGCGGGAACTGCCGGGGGGCAGTTCTTC. Its translation: CASSVLAGTAGGQFF. This chain links TRBV2 with TRBJ2-1, with 10 bases fitting TRBD2. The CDR3 spans 15 residues. The ends lost 4 bases at V and 12 bases at J; junction bases unmatched: 12. The germline V gene has CDR1 SNHLY and CDR2 FYNNEI.

The V gene is TRBV27, the J gene TRBJ2-1; 11 bases line up with TRBD2. Germline V CDR1 and CDR2: MNHEY, SMNVEV (reference sequence). CDR3 length: 13 residues. V trimming: 2 bases; J trimming: 9 bases; junction bases outside the gene matches: 0. This CDR3 reads CASSLLAGGEQFF. CDR3 sequence (DNA): TGTGCCAGCAGTTTACTAGCGGGAGGTGAGCAGTTCTTC.

The CDR3 sequence: CASSPSAGGGAGTEAFF. In DNA form, the CDR3 reads TGCGCCAGCAGCCCGTCCGCGGGGGGGGGCGCTGGGACTGAAGCTTTCTTT. This chain joins TRBV4-3 and TRBJ1-1; D possibly corresponds to TRBD1 (6 bases). This CDR3 has 17 amino acids. Germline-derived CDR1 and CDR2 are LGHNA and YSLEER. Trimming took off 4 bases at V and 5 bases at J, with 23 bases between the two ends.

The chain recombines TRBV19 with TRBJ2-1; maybe TRBD2 (7 bases). V lost 7 bases and J 9 bases, leaving 19 bases between the germline ends. Germline lookup yields CDR1 LNHDA and CDR2 SQIVND (reference sequence). There are 14 residues in the CDR3. The CDR3 sequence is CASTDGGLGLEQFF. The CDR3, as DNA: TGTGCCAGTACGGACGGGGGGCTTGGGCTTGAGCAGTTCTTC.

V is TRBV4-1 and J is TRBJ2-2; 9 nucleotides line up with TRBD2. The CDR3 consists of 16 residues. Germline CDR1 reads MGHRA; CDR2 reads YSYEKL. Trimming removed 8 bases from V and 5 bases from J; junction bases left unmatched: 12. The CDR3 DNA follows: TGCGCCAGCGCGGCCGGGGCGGGGGGGCGAACCGGGGAGCTGTTTTTT. Amino acids: CASAAGAGGRTGELFF.

The chain joins TRBV4-1 to TRBJ1-3, with a weak D call TRBD1 (6 bases). The CDR3 runs to 15 residues. With 3 bases removed from V and 0 bases from J, the gap between germline ends came to 9 bases. Germline loops: CDR1 MGHRA, CDR2 YSYEKL. The CDR3 loop is CASSHGQYSGNTIYF. The CDR3 DNA is TGCGCCAGCAGCCACGGACAGTACTCTGGAAACACCATATATTTT.

The chain couples TRBV18 to TRBJ1-1, with TRBD1 as a possible D gene (6 bases). The CDR3 length is 12 residues. V was cut by 5 bases and J by 5 bases, with 9 bases left in between. Per germline, CDR1 KGHSH and CDR2 LQKENI. CDR3 nucleotide sequence: TGTGCCAGCTCATTCAGGGGAACTGAAGCTTTCTTT. This sequence encodes CASSFRGTEAFF.

The chain has TRBV5-1 and TRBJ2-3; 7 bases match TRBD2. The CDR3 contains 14 residues. CDR1 is SGHRS, CDR2 YFSETQ, per germline. V shed 7 bases, J shed 2 bases, and the junction held 7 bases outside the gene matches. The CDR3: CASGEGGSTDTQYF. The CDR3 bases are TGCGCCAGCGGAGAGGGAGGGTCCACAGATACGCAGTATTTT.

The chain recombines TRBV7-9 with TRBJ2-5, with 7 bases identical to TRBD2. The CDR3 consists of 15 residues. Trimming removed 2 bases from V and 5 bases from J; junction bases left unmatched: 8. The germline gives CDR1 SEHNR, CDR2 FQNEAQ (reference sequence). CDR3 sequence: CASSLIKGGSETQYF. The DNA for the CDR3 is TGTGCCAGCAGCTTAATTAAGGGCGGGAGTGAGACCCAGTACTTC. The variable domain in full, completed from reference TRBV7-9 and TRBJ2-5, reads DTGVSQNPRHKITKRGQNVTFRCDPISEHNRLYWYRQTLGQGPEFLTYFQNEAQLEKSRLLSDRFSAERPKGSFSTLEIQRTEQGDSAMYLCASSLIKGGSETQYFGPGTRLLVL.

The V and J genes are TRBV30 and TRBJ1-4; TRBD1 matches at 7 bases. Germline lookup yields CDR1 GTSNPN and CDR2 SVGIG (reference sequence). The CDR3 is 11 residues long. The V gene end was trimmed by 7 bases and the J gene end by 8 bases; junction bases not matched to a gene: 4. The CDR3 bases are TGTGCCTCCGGACAGGTCGAAAAACTGTTTTTT. Translating gives CASGQVEKLFF.

This rearrangement joins TRBV18 to TRBJ1-1; D remains unclear. This CDR3 is built from 11 residues. Germline V gives CDR1 KGHSH, CDR2 LQKENI. Trimming cost V 6 bases and J 1 base, with 3 bases left between them. Here the CDR3 reads CASSRNTEAFF. CDR3 DNA: TGTGCCAGCTCGCGGAACACTGAAGCTTTCTTT.

The genes are TRBV28 and TRBJ1-2, with 8 bases lining up with TRBD1. Germline V gene lookup returns CDR1 MDHEN and CDR2 SYDVKM. This CDR3 is 14 amino acids long. V lost 7 bases and J lost 2; bases outside the gene matches: 6. This CDR3 reads CASTADRVNYGYTF. In nucleotides, the CDR3 is TGTGCCAGCACCGCGGACAGGGTCAACTATGGCTACACCTTC.

The chain's CDR3 is CASSLYHRRDEQYF. The DNA of the CDR3 is TGTGCCAGCAGCTTGTACCACCGGAGGGACGAGCAGTACTTC. V and J are TRBV5-4 and TRBJ2-7; tentative D call: TRBD2 (6 bases). Trimming took 1 base from V and 5 from J, leaving 13 bases between them. Germline values: CDR1 SGHNT, CDR2 YYREEE (reference sequence). This CDR3 region has 14 residues.

This clone appeared once. The rearrangement uses TRBV18 and TRBJ2-1; TRBD1 matches at 8 bases. V shed 6 bases and J 6 bases; nucleotides not matched to a gene: 7. Germline loops: CDR1 KGHSH, CDR2 LQKENI. This CDR3 comprises 14 residues. The DNA for the CDR3 is TGTGCCAGCTCCCATAATACAGGGGGCAATGAGCAGTTCTTC. Its protein is CASSHNTGGNEQFF.

The chain couples TRBV6-1 to TRBJ1-2; 7 bases are shared with TRBD1. Trimming cost V 7 bases and J 2 bases; bases outside gene matches: 7. The germline V gene has CDR1 MNHNS and CDR2 SASEGT. The CDR3 has 14 amino acids. In DNA form, the CDR3 reads TGTGCCAGCAACAGACCGGGACAGAACTATGGCTACACCTTC. Translating gives CASNRPGQNYGYTF.

The chain links TRBV7-2 to TRBJ2-7; 7 bases line up with TRBD2. From germline, CDR1 is SGHTA and CDR2 FQGNSA. V was pared by 1 base and J by 1 base, with 4 bases of the junction left unmatched. The CDR3 has 15 amino acids. CDR3 coding DNA: TGTGCCAGCAGCTTAGAGGGCGGGAGATCCTACGAGCAGTACTTC. This translates into CASSLEGGRSYEQYF.

As regards this clone: The sample carries other DNA sequences with the same CDR3. The chain carries TRBV7-2 and TRBJ2-7, with a tentative D call TRBD1 (6 bases). V lost 1 base to trimming and J lost 3 bases, with 7 bases between them. The CDR3 runs 13 residues. Germline CDR1 SGHTA, CDR2 FQGNSA. The CDR3 DNA follows: TGTGCCAGCAGCTTAGGCAGGGGCTACGAGCAGTACTTC. It yields the protein CASSLGRGYEQYF.

In this sample, this clone turned up once. CDR3 residues: CASSLRDRGTDTQYF. CDR3 nucleotide sequence: TGTGCCAGCAGCTTAAGGGACAGGGGGACAGATACGCAGTATTTT. The rearrangement links TRBV11-3 to TRBJ2-3, with 11 bases that match TRBD1. V dropped 2 bases and J dropped 3; count of bases not matched to a gene: 1. Germline loops: CDR1 SGHNT, CDR2 YENEEA. The CDR3 is made up of 15 amino acids.